This T cell receptor (beta chain) came from a study of blood T cell repertoires in COVID-19. The wider study: Both acute and convalescent COVID-19 samples were obtained from the United States, Italy and Spain. The cDNA or gDNA used as material had been derived from T cells, B-cell-depleted T cells, or PBMCs.

Per the original methods: It was from reference gene primer amplification that nucleated cell counts were estimated. Clones were sequenced by immunoSEQ multiplex PCR, and TCRdb holds only the in-frame ones, with some missing. V, J and clone size were drawn from that table, and D and trimming were deduced from the DNA. The profile covers approximately 67,000 clones, with 75% to 95% appearing a single time and around 4.7% taken by the ten largest. The CDR3 contains 14 residues. Per the germline V gene, CDR1 is GTSNPN and CDR2 is SVGIG (reference sequence). With 1 base removed from V and 0 bases from J, the gap between germline ends came to 10 bases.

Sequencing was performed on peripheral blood. The chain links TRBV30 to TRBJ2-7; weak D call: TRBD2 (5 bases). The receptor comes from a woman in her sixties or seventies with active COVID-19. CDR3: CAWSAGLLSYEQYF. CDR3 nucleotides: TGTGCCTGGAGTGCCGGACTGCTCTCCTACGAGCAGTACTTC.